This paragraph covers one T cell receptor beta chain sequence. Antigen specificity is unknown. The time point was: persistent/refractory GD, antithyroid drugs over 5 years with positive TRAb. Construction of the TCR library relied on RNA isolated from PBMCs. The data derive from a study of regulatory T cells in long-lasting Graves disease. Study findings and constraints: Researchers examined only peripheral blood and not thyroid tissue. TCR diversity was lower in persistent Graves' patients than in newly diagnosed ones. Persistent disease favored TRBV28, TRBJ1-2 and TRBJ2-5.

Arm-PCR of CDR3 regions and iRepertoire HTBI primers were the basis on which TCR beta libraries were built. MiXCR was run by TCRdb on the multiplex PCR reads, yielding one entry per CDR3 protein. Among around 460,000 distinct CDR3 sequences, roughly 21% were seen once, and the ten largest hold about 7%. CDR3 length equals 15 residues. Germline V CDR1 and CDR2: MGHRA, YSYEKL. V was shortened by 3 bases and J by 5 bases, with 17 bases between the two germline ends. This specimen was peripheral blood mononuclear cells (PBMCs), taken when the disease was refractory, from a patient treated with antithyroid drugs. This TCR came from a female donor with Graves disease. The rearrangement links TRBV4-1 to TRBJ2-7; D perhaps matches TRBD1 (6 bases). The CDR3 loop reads CASSQVLGRGHEQYF. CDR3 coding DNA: TGCGCCAGCAGCCAGGTTTTAGGCAGGGGACACGAGCAGTACTTC.